This T cell receptor (beta chain) originates from a study of CD8+ T cells in alopecia areata. Study summary: Percent affected scalp area, the SALT score, rated treated patients' severity.

This CDR3 region has 13 residues. The germline V gene encodes CDR1 MDHEN and CDR2 SYDVKM. Trimming left V 2 bases short and J 8 bases short, with 12 bases between. Treatment meaning: oral pan-JAK inhibitor, 5-10 mg twice daily. Collection of lesional scalp punch biopsies and peripheral blood was performed in alopecia areata patients. As the sequencing template, cDNA was produced by extracting RNA and reverse transcribing it. The method was immunoSEQ multiplex PCR; TCRdb's version includes in-frame clones alone and lacks a portion of them. This table has about 160,000 clones, roughly 60% appearing once.

The material sequenced was CD4+ T cells sorted from blood, taken at week 24, from a patient treated with tofacitinib. The chain employs TRBV28 and TRBJ1-2; D might be TRBD1 (6 bases). This TCR was recovered from a human donor with alopecia areata. The CDR3 DNA reads TGTGCCAGCAGTTTAGACAGGTCGATAGGCTACACCTTC. It is translated as CASSLDRSIGYTF.